This passage covers 31 T cell receptor beta chains from one sample sequenced in a study of cytomegalovirus exposure and HLA in healthy donors. The PCR was carried out with 60 Vbeta primers and 13 Jbeta primers. Here immunoSEQ multiplex PCR was the method, and the copy in TCRdb shows in-frame clones only, minus some. With some 70,000 clones in the sample, the ten largest clones hold about 0.83%. The sample taken for sequencing was PBMCs. The receptors here all came from a boy aged 10-17 years in good health and CMV-seronegative.

The chain couples TRBV7-3 to TRBJ1-1; D call uncertain. The germline CDR1 and CDR2 sequences are SGHTA and FQGTGA. V lost 3 bases and J lost 1, with 9 bases in between. The CDR3 sequence is 14 residues long. The CDR3 DNA reads TGTGCCAGCAGCTTGAGTGAGGGGAACACTGAAGCTTTCTTT. Translating gives CASSLSEGNTEAFF.

The chain recombines TRBV6-5 with TRBJ1-1, with D perhaps TRBD1 (6 bases). CDR1 MNHEY and CDR2 SVGAGI come from the germline V gene. This CDR3 comprises 15 residues. The V and J ends lost 0 bases and 4 bases respectively, with 12 bases between them. This CDR3 reads CASSYSVLGATEAFF. CDR3 DNA: TGTGCCAGCAGTTACTCAGTATTGGGGGCCACTGAAGCTTTCTTT.

This chain links TRBV11-2 with TRBJ1-4; 7 bases match TRBD1. The germline gives CDR1 SGHAT, CDR2 FQNNGV. V lost 1 base, J lost 4 bases, and 3 bases stayed unmatched. CDR3 size: 15 residues. CDR3 in amino acids: CASSLGDRDNEKLFF. The CDR3 region has the DNA TGTGCCAGCAGCTTAGGGGACAGAGATAATGAAAAACTGTTTTTT.

The chain has TRBV6-5 and TRBJ2-7, with D unclear. The CDR3 is 13 amino acids. Looked up from germline, CDR1 is MNHEY and CDR2 is SVGAGI. Trimming took off 6 bases at V and 3 bases at J, with 12 bases between the two ends. CDR3 sequence reads: CASRLHLDYEQYF. CDR3 sequence (DNA): TGTGCCAGCAGACTCCACCTCGACTACGAGCAGTACTTC.

The J gene is TRBJ2-7, the V gene TRBV28; TRBD2 might be the D (5 bases). This CDR3 spans 14 amino acids. Trimming took 3 bases from V and 6 from J, leaving 15 bases between them. The germline V gene encodes CDR1 MDHEN and CDR2 SYDVKM. Written as DNA, the CDR3 is TGTGCCAGCAGTTTGCTAGCCGGGCGGGCCGAGCAGTACTTC. Residues: CASSLLAGRAEQYF.

V gene TRBV4-1 combines with J gene TRBJ2-7; 9 bases align to TRBD1. V lost 4 bases, J lost 7 bases, and 11 bases stayed unmatched. Germline loops: CDR1 MGHRA, CDR2 YSYEKL. This CDR3 comprises 15 residues. CDR3 loop: CASSPPGQGAWEQYF. The CDR3 DNA reads TGCGCCAGCAGCCCACCGGGACAGGGTGCGTGGGAGCAGTACTTC.

With respect to this clone: This same CDR3 is encoded by further DNA sequences in the sample. The genes are TRBV9 and TRBJ1-2; 7 bases agree with TRBD1. The J segment lost 5 bases and the V segment lost 0 bases, leaving 4 bases of the junction unmatched. Germline V lookup: CDR1 SGDLS, CDR2 YYNGEE. The CDR3 consists of 14 residues. The CDR3 sequence: CASSVVKGAYGYTF. The CDR3 region has the DNA TGTGCCAGCAGCGTAGTAAAGGGGGCGTATGGCTACACCTTC.

The chain couples TRBV6-5 to TRBJ1-1; D ambiguous. The CDR3 sequence is 13 residues long. CDR1 and CDR2 from the germline V gene are MNHEY and SVGAGI. V was cut by 0 bases and J by 5 bases, with 7 bases left in between. The CDR3 spells CASSYSRWTEAFF. In DNA form, the CDR3 reads TGTGCCAGCAGTTACTCGAGGTGGACTGAAGCTTTCTTT.

V usage is TRBV5-4 and J usage is TRBJ1-2; 7 bases match TRBD1. J lost 5 bases, V lost 4 bases, and 5 bases had no gene match. From germline, CDR1 is SGHNT and CDR2 YYREEE (reference sequence). The CDR3 runs 13 residues. The DNA for the CDR3 is TGTGCCAGCAGCGCCGGGACAGAATATGGCTACACCTTC. This sequence encodes CASSAGTEYGYTF.

This chain joins TRBV5-6 and TRBJ2-5; 9 bases are a match to TRBD2. The germline CDR1 and CDR2 sequences are SGHDT and YYEEEE. Trimming at V came to 0 bases and at J to 4 bases, leaving 1 base not matched to a gene. The CDR3 is made up of 14 amino acids. CDR3: CASSLGLAAETQYF. CDR3 DNA: TGTGCCAGCAGCTTGGGACTAGCGGCAGAGACCCAGTACTTC.

This chain connects TRBV25-1 to TRBJ2-2; D gene unclear. CDR1 is MGHDK and CDR2 is SYGVNS in the germline V gene. This CDR3 contains 12 residues. Trimming stripped 5 bases from V and 3 bases from J, with 4 bases between. This CDR3 reads CASSSYTGELFF. As DNA, the CDR3 is TGTGCCAGCAGTTCCTACACCGGGGAGCTGTTTTTT.

As for this clone: Compared with germline, one end of the junction differs, possibly owing to a read error. The chain uses TRBV30 and TRBJ2-7; D perhaps matches TRBD2 (6 bases). The CDR3 has 15 residues. Germline lookup yields CDR1 GTSNPN and CDR2 SVGIG (reference sequence). CDR3 bases: TGTGCCGGGAGTGTAACAGGAGGGGTAACCTACGAGCAGTACTTC. This sequence encodes CAGSVTGGVTYEQYF. The entire variable domain, with the rest obtained from reference TRBV30 and TRBJ2-7, is as follows: SQTIHQWPATLVQPVGSPLSLECTVEGTSNPNLYWYRQAAGRGLQLLFYSVGIGQISSEVPQNLSASRPQDRQFILSSKKLLLSDSGFYLCAGSVTGGVTYEQYFGPGTRLTVT.

This rearrangement joins TRBV30 to TRBJ2-1, with 10 bases matching TRBD1. From germline, CDR1 is GTSNPN and CDR2 SVGIG (reference sequence). V lost 5 bases, J lost 5 bases, and 9 bases stayed unmatched. The CDR3 is made up of 15 amino acids. CDR3: CAWGPRDRGDNEQFF. The CDR3 nucleotides are TGTGCCTGGGGCCCAAGGGACAGGGGCGACAATGAGCAGTTCTTC.

Of note for this clone: This same CDR3 is encoded by further DNA sequences in the sample. The gene calls are TRBV2 and TRBJ2-7; 8 bases agree with TRBD1. Germline trimming cut 6 bases from V and 6 bases from J; bases unmatched to any gene: 7. Germline assignment: CDR1 SNHLY and CDR2 FYNNEI. CDR3 length equals 13 residues. As DNA, the CDR3 is TGTGCCAGCAGCGAGACAGGGGTAGGCGAGCAGTACTTC. This encodes CASSETGVGEQYF. Using reference TRBV2 and TRBJ2-7 for the parts outside the CDR3, the full variable domain is EPEVTQTPSHQVTQMGQEVILRCVPISNHLYFYWYRQILGQKVEFLVSFYNNEISEKSEIFDDQFSVERPDGSNFTLKIRSTKLEDSAMYFCASSETGVGEQYFGPGTRLTVT.

The rearrangement uses TRBV6-5 and TRBJ1-5; D remains unclear. Trimming pared 6 bases from V and 2 bases from J, leaving 11 bases between. This CDR3 is 14 amino acids long. Looked up from germline, CDR1 is MNHEY and CDR2 is SVGAGI. The DNA of the CDR3 is TGTGCCAGCAGCACGTACCTAGGCAATCAGCCCCAGCATTTT. Protein: CASSTYLGNQPQHF.

V and J are TRBV4-3 and TRBJ2-5, with 7 bases that match TRBD2. After removal of 0 bases from V and 1 base from J, the junction contained 5 bases not matched to a gene. CDR1 and CDR2 (germline): LGHNA, YSLEER. This CDR3 comprises 16 residues. The CDR3 region is CASSQDLPSGQETQYF. DNA for the CDR3: TGCGCCAGCAGCCAAGATCTGCCTAGCGGCCAAGAGACCCAGTACTTC.

The chain carries TRBV29-1 and TRBJ2-7; weak D call: TRBD2 (7 bases). V lost 6 bases to trimming and J lost 2 bases, with 23 bases between them. This CDR3 has 16 amino acids. The germline CDR1 and CDR2 sequences are SQVTM and ANQGSEA. The CDR3 DNA follows: TGCAGCGTCCCCAAAGGGGGGGACAACTTTCCCTACGAGCAGTACTTC. Protein product: CSVPKGGDNFPYEQYF.

J is TRBJ2-1 and V is TRBV4-2; 10 bases align to TRBD2. The trim removed 0 bases at V and 5 bases at J, leaving 7 bases unmatched. The V gene's germline CDR1 is LGHNA and CDR2 YNFKEQ. This CDR3 contains 17 residues. CDR3 sequence reads: CASSQDALAGTDNEQFF. In nucleotides, the CDR3 is TGTGCCAGCAGCCAAGATGCACTAGCGGGGACCGACAATGAGCAGTTCTTC.

The genes are TRBV18 and TRBJ2-3, with 9 bases matching TRBD1. The germline V gene encodes CDR1 KGHSH and CDR2 LQKENI. V gave up 3 bases and J gave up 3 bases; unmatched junction bases: 4. The CDR3 length is 15 residues. The CDR3 bases are TGTGCCAGCTCACCTCGACAGGGGGTTACAGATACGCAGTATTTT. Residues: CASSPRQGVTDTQYF.

The chain combines TRBV5-1 with TRBJ1-5; D perhaps matches TRBD1 (5 bases). Trimming took off 0 bases at V and 4 bases at J, with 14 bases between the two ends. Germline V gene data show CDR1 as SGHRS and CDR2 as YFSETQ. The CDR3 is 16 amino acids. The CDR3 DNA is TGCGCCAGCAGCTTGGACCCCCAGGGCCTGAATCAGCCCCAGCATTTT. This translates into CASSLDPQGLNQPQHF.

The chain combines TRBV5-4 with TRBJ1-6, with 9 bases lining up with TRBD1. V shed 0 bases and J 4 bases; nucleotides not matched to a gene: 5. The CDR3 runs to 17 residues. Germline V lookup: CDR1 SGHNT, CDR2 YYREEE (reference sequence). The CDR3 bases are TGTGCCAGCAGCTTGGCCCCGGGACAGGGATATAATTCACCCCTCCACTTT. Encoded protein: CASSLAPGQGYNSPLHF.

The chain links TRBV4-1 to TRBJ2-7; perhaps TRBD1 as D (6 bases). The CDR3 loop spans 15 amino acids. CDR1 MGHRA and CDR2 YSYEKL come from the germline V gene. Trimming took off 0 bases at V and 4 bases at J, with 13 bases between the two ends. CDR3 coding DNA: TGCGCCAGCAGCCAAGATCTCGGCCAGGGGTACGAGCAGTACTTC. Protein: CASSQDLGQGYEQYF.

The chain uses TRBV6-5 and TRBJ2-1; weak D call: TRBD2 (6 bases). The CDR3 spans 16 residues. V was pared by 3 bases and J by 5 bases, with 17 bases between. Germline values: CDR1 MNHEY, CDR2 SVGAGI. CDR3 coding DNA: TGTGCCAGCAGTTATAGGCCGGGACTCGAAGACAATGAGCAGTTCTTC. Translation gives CASSYRPGLEDNEQFF.

The chain is built from TRBV7-8 and TRBJ2-7, with TRBD1 matching over 10 bases. With V trimmed by 4 bases and J by 6 bases, 9 bases remained unmatched. Germline V gene data show CDR1 as SGHVS and CDR2 as FQNEAQ. This CDR3 is 15 amino acids long. The CDR3 loop reads CASSSQRQGAFEQYF. CDR3 in DNA: TGTGCCAGCAGCTCCCAGAGACAGGGGGCCTTCGAGCAGTACTTC.

CDR3 nucleotides: TGTGCCAGCAGCCGACAGGGGAACACCGGGGAGCTGTTTTTT. Encoded protein: CASSRQGNTGELFF. This chain links TRBV7-2 with TRBJ2-2; TRBD1 agrees at 7 bases. The V gene's germline CDR1 is SGHTA and CDR2 FQGNSA. This CDR3 has 14 residues. The V gene end was trimmed by 5 bases and the J gene end by 1 base; junction bases not matched to a gene: 1. The whole variable domain, filled in from reference TRBV7-2 and TRBJ2-2, reads GAGVSQSPSNKVTEKGKDVELRCDPISGHTALYWYRQSLGQGLEFLIYFQGNSAPDKSGLPSDRFSAERTGGSVSTLTIQRTQQEDSAVYLCASSRQGNTGELFFGEGSRLTVL.

This sequence joins TRBV7-3 and TRBJ2-3, with 8 bases matching TRBD2. Germline CDR1 SGHTA, CDR2 FQGTGA. Trimming took 3 bases from V and 1 from J; bases not matched to a gene: 6. This CDR3 contains 16 residues. CDR3 sequence reads: CASSFGNSGGTDTQYF. DNA for the CDR3: TGTGCCAGCAGCTTTGGTAATAGCGGGGGCACAGATACGCAGTATTTT. The full variable domain, its missing parts supplied by reference TRBV7-3 and TRBJ2-3, is GAGVSQTPSNKVTEKGKYVELRCDPISGHTALYWYRQSLGQGPEFLIYFQGTGAADDSGLPNDRFFAVRPEGSVSTLKIQRTERGDSAVYLCASSFGNSGGTDTQYFGPGTRLTVL.

The genes are TRBV5-5 and TRBJ2-7; possible D gene TRBD1, 6 bases. Germline CDR1 reads SGHKS; CDR2 reads YYEKEE (reference sequence). This CDR3 is 13 amino acids long. The CDR3 region is CASSYIPGQTLRV. Written as DNA, the CDR3 is TGTGCCAGCAGCTACATACCAGGACAGACCCTTAGGGTC.

The chain employs TRBV4-1 and TRBJ1-2, with unresolved D. Trimming took off 0 bases at V and 5 bases at J, with 13 bases between the two ends. The CDR3 has 15 amino acids. Germline CDR1 and CDR2: MGHRA and YSYEKL. Here the CDR3 reads CASSQDRRSVYGYTF. Written as DNA, the CDR3 is TGCGCCAGCAGCCAAGACCGTCGATCGGTTTATGGCTACACCTTC.

V is TRBV27 and J is TRBJ2-7, with D unclear. CDR3 length: 12 residues. The V gene lost 2 bases and the J gene lost 8 bases, with 10 bases spanning the gap. Germline V gene data show CDR1 as MNHEY and CDR2 as SMNVEV (reference sequence). The CDR3 here is CASSLNRVKQYF. CDR3 coding DNA: TGTGCCAGCAGTTTAAACCGGGTAAAGCAGTACTTC.

For this clone: The junction departs from the called germline gene at one end, perhaps through a read error. The rearrangement links TRBV29-1 to TRBJ1-1; TRBD1 aligns across 9 bases. The CDR3 is 12 residues long. CDR1 and CDR2 from the germline V gene are SQVTM and ANQGSEA. The CDR3 sequence: CSVRDRATEDFF. The CDR3 bases are TGCAGCGTCCGGGACAGGGCAACTGAAGATTTCTTT.

This chain joins TRBV6-5 and TRBJ2-2; D uncertain. Per the germline V gene, CDR1 is MNHEY and CDR2 is SVGAGI. This CDR3 has 12 residues. V lost 11 bases to trimming and J lost 6 bases, with 13 bases between them. The CDR3 is CASEARSGELFF. As DNA, the CDR3 is TGTGCCTCAGAGGCAAGGTCCGGGGAGCTGTTTTTT.